The T cell receptor beta chain under discussion was sequenced for a study of T cells after yellow fever vaccination. On the study more broadly: It was SMART-Seq v4 Ultra Low Input that prepared the fractions with low cell numbers.

TCRdb called the 5' RACE reads again in MiXCR, with one record for every CDR3 protein. This table holds hundreds of thousands of distinct CDR3 sequences, roughly a sixth found once. This clonotype was seen only a few times. This CDR3 has 15 residues. Trimming pared 7 bases from V and 0 bases from J, leaving 14 bases between. The specimen was PBMCs, collected before the yellow fever booster vaccination. This chain uses TRBV12-3 or TRBV12-4 with TRBJ2-3; the D is unclear. The TCR originated in a man aged 18-30 years who received the YFV17D yellow fever vaccine. CDR3 loop: CASTIRTASTDTQYF. The CDR3, as DNA: TGTGCCAGCACAATCCGGACCGCTAGCACAGATACGCAGTATTTT.